These T cell receptor beta chains were read from a single sample in a study of PD-1 blockade in classical Hodgkin lymphoma. Data came from immunoSEQ multiplex PCR; TCRdb stores just in-frame clones and leaves some out. This sample has 15,000 to 20,000 clones, with about nine tenths found just once. The sample was CD8+ T cells from blood, taken before the fourth cycle of nivolumab. Receptors were obtained from a human donor with classical Hodgkin lymphoma. CDR3s include the opening cysteine and the closing phenylalanine or tryptophan. D genes are given only for firm matches. Rows give clone size only sometimes, using once, few, many, or a class for an expanded clone.

J,V,size,D,DNA,CDR3
TRBJ2-7,TRBV11-2,.,.,TGTGCCAGCAGCATGGGGGCCAGCTTCTACGAGCAGTACTTC,CASSMGASFYEQYF
TRBJ2-2,TRBV19,.,TRBD2,TGTGCCAGTAGTCAACTAGCGGGATTCGCCGGGGAGCTGTTTTTT,CASSQLAGFAGELFF
TRBJ1-1,TRBV6-6,few,.,TGTGCCAGCAGTTACCTCGGGAACACTGAAGCTTTCTTT,CASSYLGNTEAFF
TRBJ1-5,TRBV19,few,.,TGTGCCAGTCAGGGACCTAATCAGCCCCAGCATTTT,CASQGPNQPQHF
TRBJ2-1,TRBV9,few,TRBD2,TGTGCCAGCAAGCCCCTAGCGGGAGGAGGAAGTGAGCAGTTCTTC,CASKPLAGGGSEQFF
TRBJ2-7,TRBV13,few,TRBD1,TGTGCCAGCAGCCGCGGGCACAGGGGTAACGAGCAGTACTTC,CASSRGHRGNEQYF
TRBJ1-1,TRBV6-5,few,.,TGTGCCAGCAGTTACTCGCTAACAGGGTACACTGAAGCTTTCTTT,CASSYSLTGYTEAFF
TRBJ2-7,TRBV29-1,.,.,TGCAGCGTTGAAAATCCTACAGGTTACGAGCAGTACTTC,CSVENPTGYEQYF
TRBJ1-2,TRBV19,.,.,TGTGCCAGTAGTATAAGAGATTTGGGGAGCATTTATGGCTACACCTTC,CASSIRDLGSIYGYTF
TRBJ1-1,TRBV4-1,.,.,TGCGCCAGCAGCCAGGCCGTGTCGAACACTGAAGCTTTCTTT,CASSQAVSNTEAFF
TRBJ1-1,TRBV9,few,TRBD1,TGTGCCAGCAGCGCTACGACAGGGACTGAAGCTTTCTTT,CASSATTGTEAFF
TRBJ1-2,TRBV10-3,.,TRBD1,TGTGCCATCAGTGAGTCGACAGGGTCCTACACCTTC,CAISESTGSYTF
TRBJ2-1,TRBV6-1,.,.,TGTGCCAGCAGTGATTTGGCGCCTGGTGATGAGCAGTTCTTC,CASSDLAPGDEQFF
TRBJ2-7,TRBV12-5,.,.,TGTGCTAGTGGTTTTATAAGGGGGAACGAGCAGTACTTC,CASGFIRGNEQYF
TRBJ1-1,TRBV10-2,.,.,TGCGCCAGCAGTGAGTCGAGGGGTTACACTGAAGCTTTCTTT,CASSESRGYTEAFF
TRBJ2-7,TRBV5-1,.,.,TGCGCCAGCAGCTTGGAGGAATCCTACGAGCAGTACTTC,CASSLEESYEQYF